These 16 T cell receptor beta chains were sequenced from one sample in a study of OX40 agonist ivuxolimab in advanced cancers. Libraries were prepared by immunoSEQ multiplex PCR; TCRdb keeps only in-frame clonotypes and omits some of them. The sample includes roughly 93,000 clones, 84% of them seen just once. The specimen was CD4+ or CD8+ T cells sorted from blood, collected in a trial of the OX40 agonist ivuxolimab. The receptor set was obtained from an adult with an advanced solid tumor such as melanoma, head and neck, liver or kidney cancer.

V gene TRBV29-1 combines with J gene TRBJ2-2, with 10 bases fitting TRBD2. The germline V gene encodes CDR1 SQVTM and CDR2 ANQGSEA. The CDR3 has 14 residues. The J segment lost 4 bases and the V segment lost 4 bases, leaving 3 bases of the junction unmatched. The CDR3 sequence is CSVGAGGGTGELFF. CDR3 nucleotide sequence: TGCAGCGTTGGAGCGGGAGGGGGCACCGGGGAGCTGTTTTTT.

The V call is TRBV6-5, the J call TRBJ2-7; D might be TRBD1 (6 bases). The germline gives CDR1 MNHEY, CDR2 SVGAGI. V gave up 9 bases and J gave up 4 bases, with 19 bases separating them. This CDR3 has 14 residues. The CDR3 here is CASQPRGLVYEQYF. DNA of the CDR3: TGTGCCAGTCAGCCCAGGGGATTGGTATACGAGCAGTACTTC.

The chain joins TRBV30 to TRBJ1-6, with D tentatively TRBD1 (5 bases). This CDR3 comprises 15 residues. Germline lookup yields CDR1 GTSNPN and CDR2 SVGIG (reference sequence). V was trimmed by 0 bases and J by 4 bases, leaving 10 bases between them. CDR3: CAWSVQATYNSPLHF. The CDR3 DNA reads TGTGCCTGGAGTGTACAGGCCACATATAATTCACCCCTCCACTTT.

The chain carries TRBV9 and TRBJ1-1; D uncertain. Trimming stripped 0 bases from V and 7 bases from J, with 10 bases between. This CDR3 comprises 13 residues. Germline CDR1 and CDR2: SGDLS and YYNGEE. This chain's CDR3 is CASSVAPAREAFF. CDR3 DNA sequence: TGTGCCAGCAGCGTAGCGCCCGCCCGTGAAGCTTTCTTT.

This chain connects TRBV20-1 to TRBJ1-1, with unresolved D. The CDR3 has 11 residues. From germline, CDR1 is DFQATT and CDR2 SNEGSKA (reference sequence). V lost 3 bases and J lost 3, with 5 bases in between. CDR3 in DNA: TGCAGTGCTAGGACACACACTGAAGCTTTCTTT. Translated, it gives CSARTHTEAFF.

The sample holds one count of this clone. V gene TRBV19 combines with J gene TRBJ2-5, with D perhaps matching TRBD1 (5 bases). From germline, CDR1 is LNHDA and CDR2 SQIVND (reference sequence). The CDR3 length is 16 residues. V was clipped by 2 bases and J by 4 bases, with 17 bases between them. This CDR3 reads CASSINLRQGIETQYF. As DNA, the CDR3 is TGTGCCAGTAGTATAAATCTACGGCAGGGTATAGAGACCCAGTACTTC.

This clone occurred a few times. V and J are TRBV10-2 and TRBJ2-1; D is perhaps TRBD1 (5 bases). V gave up 7 bases and J gave up 4 bases, with 11 bases separating them. The CDR3 length is 13 residues. CDR1 is WSHSY, CDR2 SAAADI, per germline. The CDR3 region is CASKGQAYNEQFF. The CDR3 DNA reads TGCGCCAGCAAAGGACAAGCGTACAATGAGCAGTTCTTC.

In its sample, this clone was seen once. The chain joins TRBV5-1 to TRBJ2-2; no firm D call. V gave up 0 bases and J gave up 13 bases, with 16 bases separating them. CDR1 and CDR2 (germline): SGHRS, YFSETQ. This CDR3 comprises 14 residues. CDR3 coding DNA: TGCGCCAGCAGCTTGGAAACCACGAATCCCCTGCTGTTTTTT. The encoded protein is CASSLETTNPLLFF. The entire variable domain, with the rest obtained from reference TRBV5-1 and TRBJ2-2, is as follows: KAGVTQTPRYLIKTRGQQVTLSCSPISGHRSVSWYQQTPGQGLQFLFEYFSETQRNKGNFPGRFSGRQFSNSRSEMNVSTLELGDSALYLCASSLETTNPLLFFGEGSRLTVL.

J is TRBJ1-2 and V is TRBV4-1; TRBD1 agrees at 8 bases. Trimming took 1 base from V and 4 from J; bases not matched to a gene: 5. Germline CDR1 is MGHRA and CDR2 is YSYEKL. This CDR3 contains 15 residues. In DNA, the CDR3 is TGCGCCAGCAGCCAAGGAGGGACAGGCAGCTATGGCTACACCTTC. Translating it yields CASSQGGTGSYGYTF.

The rearrangement links TRBV7-2 to TRBJ2-1; TRBD2 aligns across 7 bases. The CDR3 covers 12 residues. Germline CDR1 SGHTA, CDR2 FQGNSA. V was pared by 5 bases and J by 14 bases, with 9 bases of the junction left unmatched. CDR3 sequence (DNA): TGTGCCAGCAGCCTCCCCGGGGCGGGGGAGTTCTTC. Amino acids: CASSLPGAGEFF.

The rearrangement uses TRBV27 and TRBJ2-7; a weak D match, TRBD2 (5 bases). In germline, CDR1 is MNHEY, CDR2 SMNVEV (reference sequence). This CDR3 contains 12 residues. Trimming took 8 bases from V and 0 from J, leaving 8 bases between them. CDR3 sequence (DNA): TGTGCCAGCGGGGAGTACTCCTACGAGCAGTACTTC. The encoded protein is CASGEYSYEQYF.

In DNA, the CDR3 is TGCGCCAGCAGCTTGGGGGGGACGAACACCGGGGAGCTGTTTTTT. Amino acids: CASSLGGTNTGELFF. This chain uses TRBV5-1 with TRBJ2-2, with D perhaps assigned TRBD1 or TRBD2 (5 bases each). The germline gives CDR1 SGHRS, CDR2 YFSETQ. CDR3 length: 15 residues. Trimming stripped 0 bases from V and 0 bases from J, with 6 bases between.

The chain combines TRBV7-2 with TRBJ1-2, with D perhaps matching TRBD1 (6 bases). Germline lookup yields CDR1 SGHTA and CDR2 FQGNSA. Trimming removed 4 bases at V and 2 bases at J, with 11 bases between. The CDR3 is 14 residues long. In DNA form, the CDR3 reads TGTGCCAGCAGCTCCGACAGGCACAACTATGGCTACACCTTC. Protein sequence: CASSSDRHNYGYTF.

The V call is TRBV18, the J call TRBJ2-4; D remains unclear. There are 16 residues in the CDR3. V gave up 1 base and J gave up 0 bases, with 10 bases separating them. Germline values: CDR1 KGHSH, CDR2 LQKENI. The CDR3 bases are TGTGCCAGCTCACCACGGGCAGGCAGAGCCAAAAACATTCAGTACTTC. It is translated as CASSPRAGRAKNIQYF.

This sequence joins TRBV18 and TRBJ1-1; the D gene is possibly TRBD1 (6 bases). Trimming shortened V by 3 bases and J by 10 bases, and 15 bases separated the two germline ends. The CDR3 loop spans 13 amino acids. Germline V gives CDR1 KGHSH, CDR2 LQKENI. CDR3 protein: CASSPSNRDAAFF. The CDR3 region has the DNA TGTGCCAGCTCACCCTCGAACAGGGATGCAGCTTTCTTT.

This chain links TRBV11-2 with TRBJ2-3, with no clear D. Trimming cost V 5 bases and J 1 base, with 16 bases left between them. Germline V CDR1 and CDR2: SGHAT, FQNNGV. This CDR3 comprises 16 residues. In DNA, the CDR3 is TGTGCCAGCAGCGCTCTAGACTCACCTCGCACAGATACGCAGTATTTT. Residues: CASSALDSPRTDTQYF.